Included here is one TCR beta chain sequence, with context. Its antigen is unidentified. This entry comes from a study of T cell responses to AZD1222 COVID-19 vaccine. Study in general: Second doses at about 4 or about 12 weeks were pooled. Findings and caveats of the study: At baseline, just five to seven AZD1222 recipients tested seropositive. In all cases, repertoires were sampled only after the peak T cell response. Most donors were white British, females outnumbered males, and clonal diversity was possibly underestimated.

The CDR3 contains 14 residues. CDR1 and CDR2 (germline): SGHRS, YFSETQ. V lost 4 bases and J lost 8; bases outside the gene matches: 9. Measured with immunoSEQ multiplex PCR; TCRdb has only the in-frame clones, and not every one. Among about 100,000 clones listed, roughly 87% were seen once. The chain combines TRBV5-1 with TRBJ2-1; 7 nucleotides match TRBD2. This clonotype was sampled from an adult in good health. The sample was peripheral blood, taken on day 0 of AZD1222 vaccination. The CDR3 DNA is TGCGCCAGCAGCCTACGGACTGGGGGGGATGAGCAGTTCTTC. Its protein product is CASSLRTGGDEQFF.